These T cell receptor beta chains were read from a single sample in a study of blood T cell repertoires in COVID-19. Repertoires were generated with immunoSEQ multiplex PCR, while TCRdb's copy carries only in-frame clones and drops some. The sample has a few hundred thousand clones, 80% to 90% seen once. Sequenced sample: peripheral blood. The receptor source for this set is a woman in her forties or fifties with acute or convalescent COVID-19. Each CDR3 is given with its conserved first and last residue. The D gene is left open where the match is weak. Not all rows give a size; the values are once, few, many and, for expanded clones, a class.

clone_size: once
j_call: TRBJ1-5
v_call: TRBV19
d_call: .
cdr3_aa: CASSSSEAPGNQPQHF
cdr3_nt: TGTGCCAGCTCCTCTAGCGAGGCCCCTGGCAATCAGCCCCAGCATTTT

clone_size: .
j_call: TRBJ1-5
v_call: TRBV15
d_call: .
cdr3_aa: CATSSFDRNSNQPQHF
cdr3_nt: TGTGCCACCAGCAGTTTCGACAGGAATAGCAATCAGCCCCAGCATTTT

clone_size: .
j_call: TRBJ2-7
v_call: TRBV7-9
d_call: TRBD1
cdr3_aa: CASRFDRGSYEQYF
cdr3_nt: TGTGCCAGCAGATTCGACAGGGGGTCGTACGAGCAGTACTTC

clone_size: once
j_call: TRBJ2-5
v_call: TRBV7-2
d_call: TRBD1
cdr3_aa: CASSLWTGLQETQYF
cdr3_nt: TGTGCCAGCAGCCTCTGGACAGGGCTACAAGAGACCCAGTACTTC

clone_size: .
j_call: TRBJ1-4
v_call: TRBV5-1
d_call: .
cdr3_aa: CASSLNSEKLFF
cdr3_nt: TGCGCCAGCAGCCTGAACAGTGAAAAACTGTTTTTT

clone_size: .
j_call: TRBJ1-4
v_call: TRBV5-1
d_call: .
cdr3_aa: CASRRATNEKLFF
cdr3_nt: TGCGCCAGCAGGCGCGCAACTAATGAAAAACTGTTTTTT

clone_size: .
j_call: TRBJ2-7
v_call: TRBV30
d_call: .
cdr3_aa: CAWSGTTYEQYF
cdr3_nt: TGTGCCTGGAGTGGGACAACCTACGAGCAGTACTTC

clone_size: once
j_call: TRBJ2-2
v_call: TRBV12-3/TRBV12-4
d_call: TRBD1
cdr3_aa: CASSSNRGPIF
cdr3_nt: TGTGCCAGCAGTTCTAACAGGGGGCCGATTTTT

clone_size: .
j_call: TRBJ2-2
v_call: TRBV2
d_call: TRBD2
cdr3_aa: CASSELAGGSTGELFF
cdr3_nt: TGTGCCAGCAGTGAACTGGCGGGGGGCAGCACCGGGGAGCTGTTTTTT

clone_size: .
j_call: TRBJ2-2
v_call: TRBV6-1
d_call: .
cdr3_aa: CASSEQGTGELFF
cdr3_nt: TGTGCCAGCAGTGAACAGGGGACCGGGGAGCTGTTTTTT

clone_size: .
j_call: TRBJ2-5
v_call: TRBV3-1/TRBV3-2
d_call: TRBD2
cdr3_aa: CASSQGGSQETQYF
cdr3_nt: TGTGCCAGCAGCCAGGGGGGGAGCCAAGAGACCCAGTACTTC

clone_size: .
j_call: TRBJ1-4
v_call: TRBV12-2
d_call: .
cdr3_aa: CASRSGGQGEKLFF
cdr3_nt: TGTGCAAGTCGCTCCGGGGGGCAGGGGGAAAAACTGTTTTTT

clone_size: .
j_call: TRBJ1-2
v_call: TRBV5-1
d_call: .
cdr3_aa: CASSTVGGDYGYTF
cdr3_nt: TGCGCCAGCAGTACGGTTGGGGGCGACTATGGCTACACCTTC

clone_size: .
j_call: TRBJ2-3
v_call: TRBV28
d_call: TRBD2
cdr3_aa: CASCRAGSTDTQYF
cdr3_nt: TGTGCCAGTTGTCGAGCGGGGAGCACAGATACGCAGTATTTT

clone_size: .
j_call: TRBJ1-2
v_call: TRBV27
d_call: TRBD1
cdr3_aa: CASSRQGALDGYTF
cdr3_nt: TGTGCCAGCAGTCGACAGGGGGCCCTAGATGGCTACACCTTC

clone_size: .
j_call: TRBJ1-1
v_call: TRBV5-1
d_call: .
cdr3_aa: CASSLAQRGMNTEAFF
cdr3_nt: TGCGCCAGCAGCTTGGCCCAAAGGGGGATGAACACTGAAGCTTTCTTT

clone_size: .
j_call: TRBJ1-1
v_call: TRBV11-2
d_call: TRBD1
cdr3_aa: CASSLAGTVAEAFF
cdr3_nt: TGTGCCAGCAGCTTAGCAGGGACAGTAGCTGAAGCTTTCTTT

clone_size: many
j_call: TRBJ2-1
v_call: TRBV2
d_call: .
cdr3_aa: CASSDAGSNEQFF
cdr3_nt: TGTGCCAGCAGTGATGCGGGGAGCAATGAGCAGTTCTTC

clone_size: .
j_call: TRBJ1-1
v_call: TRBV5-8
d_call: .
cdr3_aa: CASSLPGAAEAFF
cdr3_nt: TGTGCCAGCAGCCTCCCAGGGGCGGCTGAAGCTTTCTTT

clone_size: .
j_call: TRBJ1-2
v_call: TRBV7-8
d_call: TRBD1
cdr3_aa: CASSLGGQGDYGYTF
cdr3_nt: TGTGCCAGCAGCTTAGGAGGACAGGGGGACTATGGCTACACCTTC

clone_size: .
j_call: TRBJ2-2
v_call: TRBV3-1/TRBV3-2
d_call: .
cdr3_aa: CASSQGGAGELFF
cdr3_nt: TGTGCCAGCAGCCAAGGGGGGGCCGGGGAGCTGTTTTTT

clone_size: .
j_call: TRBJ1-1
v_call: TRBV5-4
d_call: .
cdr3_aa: CATTANTEAFF
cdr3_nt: TGTGCCACGACAGCGAACACTGAAGCTTTCTTT

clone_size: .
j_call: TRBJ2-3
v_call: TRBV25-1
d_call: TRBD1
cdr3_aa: CASSGTGGTDTQYF
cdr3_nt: TGTGCCAGCAGTGGAACAGGGGGCACAGATACGCAGTATTTT

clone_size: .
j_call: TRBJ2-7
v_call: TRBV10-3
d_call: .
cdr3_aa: CAISGAPTYEQYF
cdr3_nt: TGTGCCATCAGTGGAGCGCCAACCTACGAGCAGTACTTC

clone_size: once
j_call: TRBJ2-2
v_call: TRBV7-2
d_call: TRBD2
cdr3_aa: CASSSGLAGAGGTGELFF
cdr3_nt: TGTGCCAGCAGCTCCGGACTAGCGGGGGCGGGGGGCACCGGGGAGCTGTTTTTT

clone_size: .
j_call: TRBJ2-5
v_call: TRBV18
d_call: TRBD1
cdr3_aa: CASSPRQGETQYF
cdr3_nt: TGTGCCAGCTCACCACGACAGGGGGAGACCCAGTACTTC

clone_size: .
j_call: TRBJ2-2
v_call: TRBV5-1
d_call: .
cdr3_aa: CASSSGEVGLGRGQNTGELFF
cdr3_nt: TGCGCCAGCAGCTCGGGAGAGGTGGGCCTTGGGAGGGGACAAAACACCGGGGAGCTGTTTTTT

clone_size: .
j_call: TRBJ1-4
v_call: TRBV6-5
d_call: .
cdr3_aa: CASRHRAGDEKLFF
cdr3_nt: TGTGCCAGCAGGCACAGGGCCGGGGATGAAAAACTGTTTTTT

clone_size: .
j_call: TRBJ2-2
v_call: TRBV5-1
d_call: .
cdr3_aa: CASSLQGPTGELFF
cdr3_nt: TGCGCCAGCAGCTTACAGGGCCCCACCGGGGAGCTGTTTTTT

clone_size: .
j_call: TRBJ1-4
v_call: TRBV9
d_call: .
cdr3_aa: CASSAKPGVRKLFF
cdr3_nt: TGTGCCAGCAGCGCCAAACCCGGGGTCAGGAAACTGTTTTTT

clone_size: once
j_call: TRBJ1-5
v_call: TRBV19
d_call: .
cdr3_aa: CASSIATGGDQPQHF
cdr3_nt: TGTGCCAGTAGTATAGCCACCGGAGGGGATCAGCCCCAGCATTTT

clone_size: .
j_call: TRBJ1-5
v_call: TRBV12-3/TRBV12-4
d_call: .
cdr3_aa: CASSWGGGHQHF
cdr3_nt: TGTGCCAGCAGTTGGGGGGGAGGGCACCAGCATTTT

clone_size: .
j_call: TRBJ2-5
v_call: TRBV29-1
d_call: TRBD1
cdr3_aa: CSVEKQGEETQYF
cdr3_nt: TGCAGCGTTGAGAAACAGGGGGAAGAGACCCAGTACTTC

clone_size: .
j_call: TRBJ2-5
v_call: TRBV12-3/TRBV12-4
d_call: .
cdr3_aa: CANAMGGATQYF
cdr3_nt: TGTGCCAACGCGATGGGGGGGGCGACCCAGTACTTC

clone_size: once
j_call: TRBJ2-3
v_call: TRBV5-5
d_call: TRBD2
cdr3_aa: CASSLAGGSADTQYF
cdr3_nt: TGTGCCAGCAGCTTGGCCGGGGGGTCGGCAGATACGCAGTATTTT

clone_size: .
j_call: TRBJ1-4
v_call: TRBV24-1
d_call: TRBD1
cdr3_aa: CATSDPRQGGDEKLFF
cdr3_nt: TGTGCCACCAGTGACCCTAGACAGGGTGGGGATGAAAAACTGTTTTTT

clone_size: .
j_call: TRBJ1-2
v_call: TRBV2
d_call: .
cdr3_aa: CASSEPGLNYGYTF
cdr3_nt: TGTGCCAGCAGTGAACCGGGACTCAACTATGGCTACACCTTC

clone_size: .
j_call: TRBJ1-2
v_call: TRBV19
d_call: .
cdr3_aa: CASSIGSGFNYGYTF
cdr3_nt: TGTGCCAGTAGTATCGGGTCCGGATTTAACTATGGCTACACCTTC

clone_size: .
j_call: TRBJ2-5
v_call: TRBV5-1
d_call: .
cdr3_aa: CASSFGAAQETQYF
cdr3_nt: TGCGCCAGCAGCTTTGGGGCGGCTCAAGAGACCCAGTACTTC

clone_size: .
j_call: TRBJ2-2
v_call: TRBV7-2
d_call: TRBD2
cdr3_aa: CASSLRGGANTGELFF
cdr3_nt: TGTGCCAGCAGCTTACGCGGGGGGGCTAACACCGGGGAGCTGTTTTTT

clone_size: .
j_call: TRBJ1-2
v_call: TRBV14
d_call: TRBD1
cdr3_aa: CASSLYPGQETYGYTF
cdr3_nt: TGTGCCAGCAGCCTTTATCCGGGACAGGAGACTTATGGCTACACCTTC

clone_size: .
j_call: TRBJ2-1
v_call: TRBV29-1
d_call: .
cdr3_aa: CSVESFYNEQFF
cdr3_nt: TGCAGCGTTGAAAGCTTTTACAATGAGCAGTTCTTC

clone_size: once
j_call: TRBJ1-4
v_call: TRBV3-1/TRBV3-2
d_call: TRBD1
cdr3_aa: CASSHRQGINEKLFF
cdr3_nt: TGTGCCAGCAGCCATCGACAGGGGATTAATGAAAAACTGTTTTTT

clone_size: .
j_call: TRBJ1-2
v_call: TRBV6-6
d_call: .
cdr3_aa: CASSYQAGYTF
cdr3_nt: TGTGCCAGCAGTTACCAGGCTGGCTACACCTTC

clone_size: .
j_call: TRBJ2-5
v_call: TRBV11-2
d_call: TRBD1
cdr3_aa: CASSTGDTLYQETQYF
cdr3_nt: TGTGCCAGCAGCACAGGGGACACCTTGTACCAAGAGACCCAGTACTTC

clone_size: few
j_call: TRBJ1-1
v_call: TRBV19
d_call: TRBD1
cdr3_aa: CASSNRGPEAFF
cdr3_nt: TGTGCCAGTAGTAACAGGGGCCCTGAAGCTTTCTTT

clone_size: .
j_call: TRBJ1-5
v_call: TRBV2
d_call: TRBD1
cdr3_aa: CASSTGTGDQTQHF
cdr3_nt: TGTGCCAGCAGCACCGGGACAGGGGATCAAACCCAGCATTTT

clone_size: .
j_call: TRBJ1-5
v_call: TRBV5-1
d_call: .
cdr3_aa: CASSVENGQPQHF
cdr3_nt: TGCGCCAGCAGCGTAGAGAACGGTCAGCCCCAGCATTTT